Sequencing of this TCR beta chain was carried out in a study of blood T cell repertoires in COVID-19. Here immunoSEQ multiplex PCR was the method, and the copy in TCRdb shows in-frame clones only, minus some. This sample has under 150,000 clones, with approximately 81% found just once. This CDR3 contains 14 residues. Germline CDR1 is LNHDA and CDR2 is SQIVND (reference sequence). V lost 10 bases, J lost 4 bases, and 8 bases stayed unmatched. Source material: peripheral blood. The chain uses TRBV19 and TRBJ2-2; 8 bases match TRBD1. The sequence was collected from a woman aged 80 or over with acute or convalescent COVID-19. The CDR3 nucleotides are TGTGCCACCTCAGGACAGGGCCTCACCGGGGAGCTGTTTTTT. Its protein product is CATSGQGLTGELFF.